A single sample is the source of the 31 T cell receptor beta chains below, sequenced in a study of OX40 agonist ivuxolimab in advanced cancers. TCRdb's copy holds only in-frame clones and misses some; the assay was immunoSEQ multiplex PCR. The profile shows 35,000 to 40,000 clones, approximately 78% of them singletons. Sequencing was performed on CD4+ or CD8+ T cells sorted from blood, taken in a trial of the OX40 agonist ivuxolimab. The receptors originated from an adult with an advanced solid tumor such as melanoma, head and neck, liver or kidney cancer.

This chain uses TRBV7-3 with TRBJ2-1; D possibly corresponds to TRBD2 (5 bases). The germline CDR1 and CDR2 sequences are SGHTA and FQGTGA. The CDR3 sequence is 13 residues long. V was clipped by 3 bases and J by 7 bases, with 10 bases between them. CDR3 sequence: CASSLASGNEQFF. CDR3 bases: TGTGCCAGCAGCTTGGCTTCGGGGAATGAGCAGTTCTTC.

This sequence joins TRBV18 and TRBJ2-6; TRBD1 aligns across 12 bases. With V trimmed by 4 bases and J by 0 bases, 7 bases remained unmatched. The CDR3 consists of 19 residues. Germline values: CDR1 KGHSH, CDR2 LQKENI. The DNA for the CDR3 is TGTGCCAGCTCACTTACCGGGACAGGGGGCACCTCTGGGGCCAACGTCCTGACTTTC. This codes for CASSLTGTGGTSGANVLTF.

The chain joins TRBV25-1 to TRBJ2-7; D is unresolved. Germline V gene data show CDR1 as MGHDK and CDR2 as SYGVNS. This CDR3 contains 12 residues. The V and J ends lost 6 bases and 0 bases respectively, with 6 bases between them. CDR3 sequence: CASSLLSYEQYF. The DNA for the CDR3 is TGTGCCAGCAGCTTACTCTCCTACGAGCAGTACTTC.

Worth noting for this clone: Germline and junction disagree at one end, which may indicate a read error. The chain recombines TRBV15 with TRBJ2-7; maybe TRBD1 (6 bases). This CDR3 comprises 12 residues. Per the germline V gene, CDR1 is LNHNV and CDR2 is YYDKDF (reference sequence). Here the CDR3 DNA reads TGTGCCACCAGCAGAGACATGAGGGGGACGACTTTC. It codes for CATSRDMRGTTF.

This chain uses TRBV6-4 with TRBJ1-6; the D gene is possibly TRBD1 (6 bases). The CDR3 is 17 amino acids. V was shortened by 10 bases and J by 6 bases, with 25 bases between the two germline ends. In germline, CDR1 is MRHNA, CDR2 SNTAGT. CDR3 amino acids: CAIQTGQPPSGNSPLHF. As DNA, the CDR3 is TGTGCCATTCAGACAGGCCAACCACCCTCAGGTAATTCACCCCTCCACTTT.

The chain uses TRBV6-5 and TRBJ1-6; D is perhaps TRBD1 (5 bases). Germline V lookup: CDR1 MNHEY, CDR2 SVGAGI. V dropped 5 bases and J dropped 8 bases, with 13 bases sitting between them. The CDR3 is 14 amino acids. CDR3 coding DNA: TGTGCCAGCAGTCTGTCGGGACCCGATTCACCCCTCCACTTT. Protein product: CASSLSGPDSPLHF.

The chain joins TRBV11-1 to TRBJ2-7; 7 nucleotides agree with TRBD1. Germline V gene data show CDR1 as SGHAT and CDR2 as FQDESV (reference sequence). V was clipped by 5 bases and J by 3 bases; unmatched bases: 1. The length of the CDR3 is 12 residues. The CDR3 nucleotides are TGTGCCAGCAGCGGACAGGTCTACGAGCAGTACTTC. It translates to CASSGQVYEQYF. Together with reference TRBV11-1 and TRBJ2-7, the CDR3 gives the full variable domain: EAEVAQSPRYKITEKSQAVAFWCDPISGHATLYWYRQILGQGPELLVQFQDESVVDDSQLPKDRFSAERLKGVDSTLKIQPAELGDSAMYLCASSGQVYEQYFGPGTRLTVT.

J is TRBJ1-1 and V is TRBV19, with D tentatively TRBD1 (6 bases). This CDR3 is built from 13 residues. CDR1 is LNHDA and CDR2 is SQIVND in the germline V gene (reference sequence). Between the trimmed V and J ends, which lost 8 bases and 0 bases, there was a span of 10 bases. CDR3 DNA sequence: TGTGCCAGTCGTGGGACAATGAACACTGAAGCTTTCTTT. Translation: CASRGTMNTEAFF.

This clone was detected only a few times. This chain uses TRBV28 with TRBJ2-5, with 8 bases identical to TRBD2. The CDR3 covers 16 residues. With V trimmed by 3 bases and J by 2 bases, 8 bases remained unmatched. Germline V gene sequence: CDR1 MDHEN, CDR2 SYDVKM. The CDR3 bases are TGTGCCAGCAGTTTGGGGCGGGGGGCGCGACAAGAGACCCAGTACTTC. This codes for CASSLGRGARQETQYF.

The gene calls are TRBV6-1 and TRBJ1-6, with D hard to call. The V gene's germline CDR1 is MNHNS and CDR2 SASEGT. V was trimmed by 7 bases and J by 5 bases, leaving 12 bases between them. The CDR3 totals 14 residues. The CDR3: CASMELADNSPLHF. CDR3 nucleotide sequence: TGTGCCAGCATGGAATTAGCGGATAATTCACCCCTCCACTTT.

This clone was observed a handful of times. This rearrangement joins TRBV30 to TRBJ1-5, with D perhaps matching TRBD1 (5 bases). This CDR3 has 15 amino acids. V gave up 3 bases and J gave up 5 bases, with 17 bases separating them. In germline, CDR1 is GTSNPN, CDR2 SVGIG (reference sequence). CDR3 sequence: CAWSQGRGDDQPQHF. In DNA, the CDR3 is TGTGCCTGGAGCCAGGGACGGGGAGACGATCAGCCCCAGCATTTT. The variable domain in full, with the rest retrieved from reference TRBV30 and TRBJ1-5, is SQTIHQWPATLVQPVGSPLSLECTVEGTSNPNLYWYRQAAGRGLQLLFYSVGIGQISSEVPQNLSASRPQDRQFILSSKKLLLSDSGFYLCAWSQGRGDDQPQHFGDGTRLSIL.

V is TRBV9 and J is TRBJ2-3; 9 bases are shared with TRBD1. From germline, CDR1 is SGDLS and CDR2 YYNGEE. V dropped 0 bases and J dropped 5; count of bases not matched to a gene: 7. The CDR3 consists of 16 residues. The DNA of the CDR3 is TGTGCCAGCAGCGTAGGGCCTACAGGGGGCATAGATACGCAGTATTTT. Residues: CASSVGPTGGIDTQYF.

This clone was seen a single time. The chain carries TRBV10-3 and TRBJ2-2, with D tentatively TRBD1 or TRBD2 (5 bases each). This CDR3 is built from 14 residues. CDR1 and CDR2 (germline): ENHRY, SYGVKD. Trimming removed 3 bases from V and 5 bases from J, with 10 bases in between. DNA of the CDR3: TGTGCCATCAGTGATCAGGGCGGGACCGGGGAGCTGTTTTTT. Encoded protein: CAISDQGGTGELFF.

V and J are TRBV28 and TRBJ2-2; D possibly corresponds to TRBD2 (6 bases). The CDR3 covers 14 residues. Germline CDR1 is MDHEN and CDR2 is SYDVKM. The germline V and J ends were trimmed by 5 bases and 4 bases, with 11 bases remaining between them. The CDR3 is CASSVAGTTGELFF. DNA for the CDR3: TGTGCCAGCAGTGTTGCGGGGACCACCGGGGAGCTGTTTTTT.

The chain's CDR3 is CAISAPGQGYNEQFF. DNA for the CDR3: TGTGCCATCAGTGCCCCGGGACAGGGGTACAATGAGCAGTTCTTC. The V gene is TRBV10-3, the J gene TRBJ2-1; 10 bases fit TRBD1. V shed 4 bases and J 4 bases; nucleotides not matched to a gene: 4. The CDR3 runs 15 residues. Germline CDR1 reads ENHRY; CDR2 reads SYGVKD.

The rearrangement joins TRBV19 to TRBJ2-1, with TRBD2 identical over 9 bases. There are 18 residues in the CDR3. The ends lost 2 bases at V and 0 bases at J; junction bases unmatched: 8. Per germline, CDR1 LNHDA and CDR2 SQIVND (reference sequence). Written as DNA, the CDR3 is TGTGCCAGTAGTATACCACTAGCGGGCCCTAGCTCCTACAATGAGCAGTTCTTC. This encodes CASSIPLAGPSSYNEQFF.

The chain has TRBV9 and TRBJ2-3; possible D gene TRBD2, 5 bases. The CDR3 runs 15 residues. CDR1 SGDLS and CDR2 YYNGEE come from the germline V gene. The V end lost 0 bases, the J end lost 4 bases, and 12 bases lay between the germline ends. CDR3 in DNA: TGTGCCAGCAGCGTAGGGCCGGGATCATCAGATACGCAGTATTTT. Protein: CASSVGPGSSDTQYF.

This sequence joins TRBV18 and TRBJ1-1; D remains ambiguous. The germline CDR1 and CDR2 sequences are KGHSH and LQKENI. Trimming took 6 bases from V and 0 from J, leaving 11 bases between them. The CDR3 extends over 14 amino acids. The CDR3 is CASSTRAVNTEAFF. In nucleotides, the CDR3 is TGTGCCAGCTCTACCCGGGCGGTGAACACTGAAGCTTTCTTT.

In nucleotides, the CDR3 is TGTGCCAGCAGCCGAGGAGTCGACAGGGGGCTCTACGAGCAGTACTTC. Translating gives CASSRGVDRGLYEQYF. The rearrangement links TRBV5-8 to TRBJ2-7, with 10 bases matching TRBD1. Germline loops: CDR1 SGHTS, CDR2 YDEGEE. Trimming at V came to 4 bases and at J to 3 bases, leaving 10 bases not matched to a gene. The CDR3 totals 16 residues.

The chain is built from TRBV27 and TRBJ1-2; 7 nucleotides agree with TRBD1. Losses at the gene ends were 2 bases for V and 5 bases for J; bases not matched to a gene: 14. The germline V gene encodes CDR1 MNHEY and CDR2 SMNVEV (reference sequence). This CDR3 is built from 17 residues. The CDR3 DNA follows: TGTGCCAGCAGTTTACGGTCGAGGGACAGCCTCGGGTATGGCTACACCTTC. Translation gives CASSLRSRDSLGYGYTF.

This chain joins TRBV7-9 and TRBJ2-7; a weak D match, TRBD1 (5 bases). CDR3 length: 15 residues. The V end was cut by 1 base, the J end by 4 bases, with 14 bases between. CDR1 and CDR2 from the germline V gene are SEHNR and FQNEAQ (reference sequence). This CDR3 is CASSLVETVSYEQYF. In nucleotides, the CDR3 is TGTGCCAGCAGCTTAGTTGAGACAGTAAGTTACGAGCAGTACTTC.

V usage is TRBV30 and J usage is TRBJ1-1; D is ambiguous. Trimming shortened V by 1 base and J by 4 bases, and 13 bases separated the two germline ends. The germline CDR1 and CDR2 sequences are GTSNPN and SVGIG (reference sequence). The CDR3 extends over 14 amino acids. As DNA, the CDR3 is TGTGCCTGGAGTGGTGGAGGATGGAGCACTGAAGCTTTCTTT. Encoded protein: CAWSGGGWSTEAFF.

The chain recombines TRBV7-3 with TRBJ2-2; a weak D match, TRBD1 (6 bases). V was cut by 0 bases and J by 10 bases, with 15 bases left in between. Germline lookup yields CDR1 SGHTA and CDR2 FQGTGA. The CDR3 contains 15 residues. DNA of the CDR3: TGTGCCAGCAGCTTAACGAAACAGGGTAGGGAGGAGCTGTTTTTT. Translating gives CASSLTKQGREELFF.

This clone appeared a single time. The chain uses TRBV6-1 and TRBJ1-2, with 10 bases identical to TRBD1. Germline V gene sequence: CDR1 MNHNS, CDR2 SASEGT. With 4 bases clipped from V and 5 bases from J, the junction kept 7 bases outside the gene matches. The CDR3 length is 15 residues. The CDR3 DNA reads TGTGCCAGCAGTGCCCCGGACAGGGGGAGTTATGGCTACACCTTC. Protein: CASSAPDRGSYGYTF.

The chain combines TRBV5-8 with TRBJ2-7; TRBD1 might be the D (5 bases). Trimming took off 2 bases at V and 0 bases at J, with 15 bases between the two ends. CDR1 is SGHTS and CDR2 is YDEGEE in the germline V gene. CDR3 length: 16 residues. The CDR3 DNA follows: TGTGCCAGCAGCTTACCCCAGGGAAGATTCTCCTACGAGCAGTACTTC. Amino acids: CASSLPQGRFSYEQYF.

The chain combines TRBV5-8 with TRBJ2-5; D not certain. CDR3 size: 12 residues. V was trimmed by 4 bases and J by 0 bases, leaving 4 bases between them. CDR1 SGHTS and CDR2 YDEGEE come from the germline V gene. Here the CDR3 DNA reads TGTGCCAGCAGCGCGTACCAAGAGACCCAGTACTTC. Protein sequence: CASSAYQETQYF.

This chain uses TRBV7-8 with TRBJ2-5; 10 bases agree with TRBD2. Germline V gene data show CDR1 as SGHVS and CDR2 as FQNEAQ. The CDR3 has 16 amino acids. J gave up 4 bases and V 2 bases, and 7 bases lay outside the gene matches. The CDR3 DNA is TGTGCCAGCAGCTTACACGGGGCTAGCGGGAGAGAGACCCAGTACTTC. Protein: CASSLHGASGRETQYF. The variable domain in full, completed from reference TRBV7-8 and TRBJ2-5, reads GAGVSQSPRYKVAKRGQDVALRCDPISGHVSLFWYQQALGQGPEFLTYFQNEAQLDKSGLPSDRFFAERPEGSVSTLKIQRTQQEDSAVYLCASSLHGASGRETQYFGPGTRLLVL.

This clone was counted between two and nine times. The rearrangement uses TRBV27 and TRBJ2-7; 10 bases are shared with TRBD1. The V gene's germline CDR1 is MNHEY and CDR2 SMNVEV (reference sequence). The CDR3 totals 13 residues. Germline trimming cut 5 bases from V and 4 bases from J; bases unmatched to any gene: 2. Here the CDR3 reads CASSRQGAYEQYF. CDR3 bases: TGTGCCAGCAGTCGACAGGGGGCTTACGAGCAGTACTTC.

The rearrangement joins TRBV25-1 to TRBJ2-1, with D perhaps TRBD1 or TRBD2 (5 bases each). From germline, CDR1 is MGHDK and CDR2 SYGVNS. Trimming pared 5 bases from V and 0 bases from J, leaving 11 bases between. This CDR3 contains 15 residues. This CDR3 is CASSTGPSSYNEQFF. The CDR3 DNA reads TGTGCCAGCAGTACGGGACCTAGCTCCTACAATGAGCAGTTCTTC.

The chain is built from TRBV6-4 and TRBJ1-1; D possibly corresponds to TRBD1 (5 bases). Germline V CDR1 and CDR2: MRHNA, SNTAGT. Trimming took off 6 bases at V and 7 bases at J, with 21 bases between the two ends. The length of the CDR3 is 15 residues. CDR3 sequence reads: CASSRNPGPGGEAFF. CDR3 bases: TGTGCCAGCAGCAGAAACCCGGGGCCTGGAGGTGAAGCTTTCTTT.

The chain carries TRBV7-3 and TRBJ2-1, with 12 bases matching TRBD2. With V trimmed by 1 base and J by 8 bases, 3 bases remained unmatched. CDR3 length: 15 residues. CDR1 is SGHTA and CDR2 is FQGTGA in the germline V gene. The CDR3 reads CASSLRLAGVDEQFF. The CDR3 DNA is TGTGCCAGCAGCTTAAGACTAGCGGGAGTCGATGAGCAGTTCTTC.